These 25 T cell receptor beta chains came from one sample sequenced in a study of CXCR3-negative and CXCR3-positive naive CD8 T cells. Antigens of these TCRs are unknown. Study-wide results and caveats: A higher hydrophobicity marked the TRB CDR3s of CXCR3-positive naive cells versus CXCR3-negative naive cells.

With UMI labels, 5' RACE was used to prepare the TRB cDNA libraries. For each CDR3 protein, TCRdb gives one entry from its re-call of the 5' RACE reads, without DNA. This sample's table has some 140,000 distinct CDR3 sequences. Material: naive CXCR3+ CD8+ T cells from blood. Specified subset: CD45RO-CCR7+CD27+CD95- naive CD8+ T cells expressing CXCR3 (TNR3+). The receptors originated from a human donor in good health. Some clones in this sample may be carry-over from other donors' samples.

The V and J genes are TRBV20-1 and TRBJ2-3; the TRBD2 assignment by TCRdb is unverifiable without DNA. CDR3 size: 14 residues. Germline values: CDR1 DFQATT, CDR2 SNEGSKA (reference sequence). The CDR3 is CSARDEGSTDTQYF.

The chain has TRBV6-6 and TRBJ2-7; TCRdb gives TRBD2 as the D gene, but with no DNA this cannot be confirmed. The CDR3 loop spans 16 amino acids. Germline V lookup: CDR1 MNHNY, CDR2 SVGAGI (reference sequence). This chain's CDR3 is CASSYTAGEILGEQYF.

This sequence joins TRBV12-3 or TRBV12-4 and TRBJ2-1; TCRdb selects TRBD1, and the lack of DNA leaves this call unchecked. CDR3 length: 11 amino acids. The CDR3 here is CASSWGIEQFF.

The chain uses TRBV4-1 and TRBJ2-3. The CDR3 is 14 amino acids. Per the germline V gene, CDR1 is MGHRA and CDR2 is YSYEKL. CDR3 in amino acids: CASSQGSRGDTQYF.

V and J are TRBV7-6 and TRBJ2-7; the TRBD1 assignment by TCRdb is unverifiable without DNA. Germline V gene sequence: CDR1 SGHVS, CDR2 FNYEAQ. The CDR3 totals 13 residues. The CDR3 loop is CASSHRTGNEQYF.

This sequence joins TRBV5-1 and TRBJ2-7; TCRdb's assignment of TRBD1 cannot be checked, as there is no DNA. This CDR3 spans 15 amino acids. Germline V gene data show CDR1 as SGHRS and CDR2 as YFSETQ. CDR3 residues: CASSATGTGAYEQYF.

V gene TRBV27 combines with J gene TRBJ2-1; as DNA is missing, the TRBD1 call by TCRdb cannot be tested. CDR3 length: 12 residues. Germline loops: CDR1 MNHEY, CDR2 SMNVEV (reference sequence). This CDR3 reads CASSTPGVEQFF.

V usage is TRBV7-2 and J usage is TRBJ2-2. This CDR3 is built from 15 residues. The germline CDR1 and CDR2 sequences are SGHTA and FQGNSA. The CDR3 spells CASSLAYLHTGELFF.

The chain combines TRBV5-1 with TRBJ2-1; checking the TCRdb D call of TRBD1 is not possible without DNA. Germline CDR1 reads SGHRS; CDR2 reads YFSETQ. CDR3 length: 12 amino acids. CDR3 loop: CTSSPGGGEQFF.

J is TRBJ1-1 and V is TRBV29-1. This CDR3 has 11 residues. Per germline, CDR1 SQVTM and CDR2 ANQGSEA. CDR3 in amino acids: CSVLENTEAFF.

This rearrangement joins TRBV25-1 to TRBJ2-1; TCRdb's D gene call, TRBD2, goes unchecked for lack of DNA. Germline V gene sequence: CDR1 MGHDK, CDR2 SYGVNS. The CDR3 is 14 amino acids. The CDR3 is CASSPSGGGNEQFF. The full variable domain, its missing parts supplied by reference TRBV25-1 and TRBJ2-1, is EADIYQTPRYLVIGTGKKITLECSQTMGHDKMYWYQQDPGMELHLIHYSYGVNSTEKGDLSSESTVSRIRTEHFPLTLESARPSHTSQYLCASSPSGGGNEQFFGPGTRLTVL.

The chain recombines TRBV7-8 with TRBJ2-7. CDR3 size: 15 residues. The germline V gene encodes CDR1 SGHVS and CDR2 FQNEAQ. Here the CDR3 reads CASSLPASVHYEQYF.

V gene TRBV12-5 combines with J gene TRBJ2-3; the D gene TCRdb calls, TRBD1, cannot be checked with no DNA. The CDR3 totals 17 residues. Germline V gene lookup returns CDR1 LGHNT and CDR2 FRNRAP. The CDR3 sequence: CASGLPRDRVLPDTQYF. Complete variable domain (other parts from reference TRBV12-5 and TRBJ2-3): DARVTQTPRHKVTEMGQEVTMRCQPILGHNTVFWYRQTMMQGLELLAYFRNRAPLDDSGMPKDRFSAEMPDATLATLKIQPSEPRDSAVYFCASGLPRDRVLPDTQYFGPGTRLTVL.

V usage is TRBV23-1 and J usage is TRBJ1-5; TCRdb designates TRBD1, a call that cannot be tested without DNA. TRBV23-1 is an open reading frame, and its role is uncertain. The CDR3 sequence is 17 residues long. The CDR3 reads CASSQYQGRYSNQPQHF.

The chain links TRBV13 to TRBJ2-7; the TRBD2 assignment by TCRdb is unverifiable without DNA. CDR1 and CDR2 (germline): PRHDT, FYEKMQ (reference sequence). The CDR3 covers 17 residues. CDR3: CASSPAGTSGNRYEQYF.

The V gene is TRBV28, the J gene TRBJ2-7; TCRdb selects TRBD2, and the lack of DNA leaves this call unchecked. This CDR3 region has 15 residues. Germline CDR1 MDHEN, CDR2 SYDVKM. CDR3 amino acids: CASSSTWAGGYEQYF.

The J gene is TRBJ2-3, the V gene TRBV19; TCRdb calls TRBD1, which cannot be checked without DNA. The CDR3 consists of 13 residues. Germline assignment: CDR1 LNHDA and CDR2 SQIVND (reference sequence). The CDR3 loop is CASNRGGADTQYF.

This chain uses TRBV6-5 with TRBJ2-4; TCRdb picks TRBD1, but there is no DNA to check that call. The CDR3 sequence is 15 residues long. Germline V CDR1 and CDR2: MNHEY, SVGAGI. This chain's CDR3 is CASRPGQGAKNIQYF.

The chain carries TRBV29-1 and TRBJ2-3; TCRdb gives TRBD1 as the D gene, but with no DNA this cannot be confirmed. The germline gives CDR1 SQVTM, CDR2 ANQGSEA. The CDR3 loop spans 16 amino acids. CDR3 region: CSVEGNHAVPTDTQYF.

CDR3 protein: CASSLGGAGQPQHF. V and J are TRBV11-2 and TRBJ1-5; TCRdb's D call of TRBD1 is untestable without DNA. The CDR3 runs 14 residues. Germline V gene data show CDR1 as SGHAT and CDR2 as FQNNGV.

The chain is built from TRBV6-2 or TRBV6-3 and TRBJ1-1; TCRdb indicates TRBD1, and absent DNA this call remains unverified. This CDR3 spans 14 amino acids. Germline V CDR1 and CDR2: MNHEY, SVGEGT. The CDR3 sequence is CASSVGQLNTEAFF.

V gene TRBV7-9 combines with J gene TRBJ1-5; TCRdb gives TRBD1 as the D gene, but with no DNA this cannot be confirmed. There are 18 residues in the CDR3. The germline gives CDR1 SEHNR, CDR2 FQNEAQ (reference sequence). The CDR3 loop reads CASSLAPGPLSGNQPQHF.

This rearrangement joins TRBV4-1 to TRBJ2-5; the D call from TCRdb, TRBD1, cannot be confirmed without DNA. The CDR3 has 15 residues. Germline-derived CDR1 and CDR2 are MGHRA and YSYEKL. This CDR3 reads CASSQLRDSQETQYF.

The V call is TRBV13, the J call TRBJ2-3; TCRdb lists TRBD2, though no DNA is available to test this call. CDR1 PRHDT and CDR2 FYEKMQ come from the germline V gene (reference sequence). The CDR3 consists of 13 residues. CDR3 region: CASSWWEEDTQYF.

This CDR3 is CASSYADRSYEQYF. J is TRBJ2-7 and V is TRBV6-6. The CDR3 loop spans 14 amino acids. CDR1 and CDR2 from the germline V gene are MNHNY and SVGAGI (reference sequence).